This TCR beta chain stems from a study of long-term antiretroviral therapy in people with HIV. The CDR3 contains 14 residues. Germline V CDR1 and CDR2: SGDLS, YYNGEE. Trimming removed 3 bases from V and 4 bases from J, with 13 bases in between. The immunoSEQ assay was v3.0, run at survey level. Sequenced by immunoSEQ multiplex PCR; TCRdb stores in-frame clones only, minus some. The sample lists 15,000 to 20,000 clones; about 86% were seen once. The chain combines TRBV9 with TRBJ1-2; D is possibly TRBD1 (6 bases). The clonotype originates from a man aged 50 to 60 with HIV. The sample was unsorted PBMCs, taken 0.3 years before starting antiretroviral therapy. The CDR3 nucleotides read TGTGCCAGCAGCGGACGGGACACACGCTATGGCTACACCTTC. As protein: CASSGRDTRYGYTF.